What follows are 16 T cell receptor beta chains derived from one specimen sequenced in a study of blood T cell repertoires in COVID-19. TCRdb's copy holds only in-frame clones and misses some; the assay was immunoSEQ multiplex PCR. The sample shows around 280,000 clones, around nine tenths of them seen only once. The source material was peripheral blood. These receptors were obtained from a woman aged 25 to 39 with COVID-19, enrolled during active disease.

This sequence joins TRBV11-1 and TRBJ1-2, with D tentatively TRBD1 (6 bases). The germline V gene has CDR1 SGHAT and CDR2 FQDESV (reference sequence). V was clipped by 5 bases and J by 8 bases, with 15 bases between them. The CDR3 contains 13 residues. The CDR3 DNA is TGTGCCAGCAGCGCGACAGCCCAGGGGGGCTACACCTTC. This translates into CASSATAQGGYTF. The whole variable domain, filled in from reference TRBV11-1 and TRBJ1-2, reads EAEVAQSPRYKITEKSQAVAFWCDPISGHATLYWYRQILGQGPELLVQFQDESVVDDSQLPKDRFSAERLKGVDSTLKIQPAELGDSAMYLCASSATAQGGYTFGSGTRLTVV.

The J gene is TRBJ1-5, the V gene TRBV27, with D tentatively TRBD1 (5 bases). V dropped 3 bases and J dropped 7 bases, with 10 bases sitting between them. CDR3 length: 13 amino acids. Looked up from germline, CDR1 is MNHEY and CDR2 is SMNVEV (reference sequence). The CDR3 loop is CASSFQGGQPQHF. CDR3 nucleotides: TGTGCCAGCAGTTTCCAGGGTGGCCAGCCCCAGCATTTT.

The CDR3 bases are TGTGCCAGCAGCCAAGCGACAGGGTCTAATCAGCCCCAGCATTTT. Translating gives CASSQATGSNQPQHF. The chain links TRBV4-2 to TRBJ1-5, with 7 nucleotides matching TRBD1. V dropped 1 base and J dropped 4; count of bases not matched to a gene: 4. The CDR3 consists of 15 residues. The germline V gene has CDR1 LGHNA and CDR2 YNFKEQ.

The chain uses TRBV28 and TRBJ1-2, with TRBD1 as a possible D gene (5 bases). The CDR3 covers 21 residues. V was shortened by 3 bases and J by 0 bases, with 29 bases between the two germline ends. CDR1 and CDR2 (germline): MDHEN, SYDVKM. CDR3 in amino acids: CASSFALSYQSTGPANYGYTF. Here the CDR3 DNA reads TGTGCCAGCAGTTTCGCCCTCTCGTACCAATCCACAGGCCCAGCTAACTATGGCTACACCTTC.

The rearrangement links TRBV5-4 to TRBJ1-2; D is possibly TRBD1 (6 bases). The CDR3 is 13 residues long. Germline CDR1 SGHNT, CDR2 YYREEE (reference sequence). The V end was cut by 4 bases, the J end by 2 bases, with 9 bases between. CDR3: CASSGQPNYGYTF. CDR3 sequence (DNA): TGTGCCAGCAGCGGACAGCCCAACTATGGCTACACCTTC.

Turning to this clone: Other DNA variants within this sample encode the same CDR3. J is TRBJ2-6 and V is TRBV5-1; D call uncertain. Trimming pared 4 bases from V and 0 bases from J, leaving 5 bases between. The CDR3 totals 14 residues. Germline V CDR1 and CDR2: SGHRS, YFSETQ. CDR3 sequence reads: CASSASSGANVLTF. DNA for the CDR3: TGCGCCAGCAGCGCCAGCTCTGGGGCCAACGTCCTGACTTTC.

This clone was found once. This chain links TRBV9 with TRBJ2-3; a weak D match, TRBD1 (6 bases). V lost 4 bases and J lost 3, with 15 bases in between. This CDR3 comprises 15 residues. The germline V gene encodes CDR1 SGDLS and CDR2 YYNGEE. The CDR3 here is CASSPRAGETDTQYF. For the CDR3, the DNA is TGTGCCAGCAGCCCACGGGCAGGGGAAACAGATACGCAGTATTTT.

This clone appeared once. This chain joins TRBV29-1 and TRBJ2-7; D is possibly TRBD1 (6 bases). The CDR3 totals 12 residues. Germline assignment: CDR1 SQVTM and CDR2 ANQGSEA. V was clipped by 0 bases and J by 9 bases, with 12 bases between them. CDR3 coding DNA: TGCAGCGTTGAAGACCCCTTAGGGGGGCAGTACTTC. It codes for CSVEDPLGGQYF.

The genes are TRBV27 and TRBJ2-7; 12 bases match TRBD2. There are 15 residues in the CDR3. The junction had 2 bases not matched to a gene; V was cut back by 1 base and J by 4 bases. Per the germline V gene, CDR1 is MNHEY and CDR2 is SMNVEV (reference sequence). CDR3 nucleotides: TGTGCCAGCAGTTTATATACTAGCGGGGGGTACGAGCAGTACTTC. Protein: CASSLYTSGGYEQYF.

The genes are TRBV5-1 and TRBJ2-5; D is possibly TRBD1 (6 bases). CDR1 SGHRS and CDR2 YFSETQ come from the germline V gene. The CDR3 sequence is 13 residues long. The V end was cut by 5 bases, the J end by 5 bases, with 13 bases between. Written as DNA, the CDR3 is TGCGCCAGCAGGTCCGGGGACACGGAGACCCAGTACTTC. Translation gives CASRSGDTETQYF. Drawing the rest from reference TRBV5-1 and TRBJ2-5, the complete variable domain is KAGVTQTPRYLIKTRGQQVTLSCSPISGHRSVSWYQQTPGQGLQFLFEYFSETQRNKGNFPGRFSGRQFSNSRSEMNVSTLELGDSALYLCASRSGDTETQYFGPGTRLLVL.

This chain uses TRBV4-1 with TRBJ2-7, with 8 nucleotides matching TRBD1. Germline V gene data show CDR1 as MGHRA and CDR2 as YSYEKL. The CDR3 extends over 15 amino acids. With 2 bases clipped from V and 2 bases from J, the junction kept 5 bases outside the gene matches. The CDR3 spells CASSQNPQGAYEQYF. Here the CDR3 DNA reads TGCGCCAGCAGCCAAAACCCACAGGGGGCCTACGAGCAGTACTTC.

This sequence joins TRBV28 and TRBJ1-5; D is possibly TRBD1 (6 bases). The CDR3 is 16 amino acids. The germline V and J ends were trimmed by 5 bases and 4 bases, with 18 bases remaining between them. Germline loops: CDR1 MDHEN, CDR2 SYDVKM. The CDR3 is CASSKVGGLVNQPQHF. Written as DNA, the CDR3 is TGTGCCAGCAGTAAAGTCGGGGGGCTGGTAAATCAGCCCCAGCATTTT.

The J gene is TRBJ1-5, the V gene TRBV7-2; tentative D call: TRBD1 (5 bases). Germline CDR1 is SGHTA and CDR2 is FQGNSA. V shed 1 base and J shed 7 bases, with 8 bases lying between them. The CDR3 contains 13 residues. The CDR3 here is CASSLEGLQPQHF. The CDR3 nucleotides read TGTGCCAGCAGCTTAGAGGGACTCCAGCCCCAGCATTTT.

The chain combines TRBV5-4 with TRBJ2-7; 16 nucleotides align to TRBD2. The germline V gene has CDR1 SGHNT and CDR2 YYREEE (reference sequence). This CDR3 region has 16 residues. The junction had 7 bases not matched to a gene; V was cut back by 2 bases and J by 8 bases. CDR3 in amino acids: CASSFGGTSGGAKQYF. DNA of the CDR3: TGTGCCAGCAGCTTCGGAGGGACTAGCGGGGGGGCTAAGCAGTACTTC.

The rearrangement links TRBV6-5 to TRBJ2-1; D remains unclear. The CDR3 is 15 amino acids. Trimming shortened V by 5 bases and J by 0 bases, and 11 bases separated the two germline ends. Germline CDR1 MNHEY, CDR2 SVGAGI. The CDR3 sequence is CASSPDWSSYNEQFF. In DNA form, the CDR3 reads TGTGCCAGCAGTCCTGACTGGAGCTCCTACAATGAGCAGTTCTTC.

The gene calls are TRBV10-3 and TRBJ1-1; TRBD1 matches 8 bases. This CDR3 comprises 15 residues. Germline V CDR1 and CDR2: ENHRY, SYGVKD. The junction had 8 bases not matched to a gene; V was cut back by 2 bases and J by 6 bases. The CDR3 region is CAISETRTGPPEAFF. The CDR3, as DNA: TGTGCCATCAGTGAGACGCGGACAGGGCCCCCTGAAGCTTTCTTT.